Listed here are 12 T cell receptor beta chains from one sample, sequenced in a study of regulatory T cells in long-lasting Graves disease. Researchers made TCR beta libraries by using iRepertoire HTBI primers and running Arm-PCR on CDR3 regions. TCRdb independently ran MiXCR on the multiplex PCR reads; one entry per CDR3 protein. The data show about half a million distinct CDR3 sequences, 20% to 25% seen once. Specified time point: persistent/refractory GD, antithyroid drugs over 5 years with positive TRAb. Construction of the TCR library relied on RNA isolated from PBMCs. The input for sequencing was peripheral blood mononuclear cells (PBMCs), taken when the disease was refractory, from a patient treated with antithyroid drugs. Source of these receptors: a female donor with Graves disease.

This CDR3 reads CATSRETAGANVLTF. In nucleotides, the CDR3 is TGTGCCACCAGCAGAGAAACTGCAGGGGCCAACGTCCTGACTTTC. This chain joins TRBV15 and TRBJ2-6, with unresolved D. Deletions cut 0 bases from V and 4 bases from J, with 7 bases between. Germline V gives CDR1 LNHNV, CDR2 YYDKDF (reference sequence). The CDR3 is 15 residues long.

The chain joins TRBV9 to TRBJ2-3, with D maybe TRBD2 (6 bases). CDR3 size: 15 residues. Trimming shortened V by 2 bases and J by 0 bases, and 10 bases separated the two germline ends. Germline CDR1 reads SGDLS; CDR2 reads YYNGEE. CDR3 nucleotides: TGTGCCAGCAGCGTCTCCCTAGCGAGCACAGATACGCAGTATTTT. It translates to CASSVSLASTDTQYF.

This clonotype was observed a handful of times. The chain combines TRBV7-9 with TRBJ1-5; maybe TRBD1 (5 bases). The CDR3 has 14 amino acids. The germline V gene has CDR1 SEHNR and CDR2 FQNEAQ (reference sequence). Trimming removed 5 bases from V and 3 bases from J, with 11 bases in between. CDR3 residues: CASSHTGDNQPQHF. In nucleotides, the CDR3 is TGTGCCAGCAGCCACACAGGCGACAATCAGCCCCAGCATTTT.

V usage is TRBV11-3 and J usage is TRBJ1-4, with D perhaps TRBD1 (5 bases). Trimming removed 5 bases from V and 6 bases from J, with 34 bases in between. The germline CDR1 and CDR2 sequences are SGHNT and YENEEA. The CDR3 covers 21 residues. CDR3 in amino acids: CASSPGQLSTGPTIPHEKLFF. The DNA for the CDR3 is TGTGCCAGCAGCCCAGGGCAACTTAGTACAGGACCGACGATCCCGCATGAAAAACTGTTTTTT.

This clonotype was recorded a few times. The chain carries TRBV29-1 and TRBJ1-4, with a possible D match to TRBD1 (5 bases). Looked up from germline, CDR1 is SQVTM and CDR2 is ANQGSEA. V was clipped by 4 bases and J by 0 bases, with 9 bases between them. The CDR3 runs to 14 residues. In DNA, the CDR3 is TGCAGCGTTGGGGACGGTCCAACTAATGAAAAACTGTTTTTT. Translating it yields CSVGDGPTNEKLFF.

The V gene is TRBV20-1, the J gene TRBJ2-7, with TRBD1 matching over 7 bases. Germline trimming cut 0 bases from V and 6 bases from J; bases unmatched to any gene: 11. This CDR3 region has 15 residues. Germline lookup yields CDR1 DFQATT and CDR2 SNEGSKA (reference sequence). The CDR3 sequence is CSARDPRQGSGEQYF. The CDR3 DNA reads TGCAGTGCTAGAGATCCACGACAGGGTTCGGGCGAGCAGTACTTC.

This clonotype was picked up a small number of times. The V call is TRBV19, the J call TRBJ1-5; D unresolved. The V gene's germline CDR1 is LNHDA and CDR2 SQIVND (reference sequence). This CDR3 contains 13 residues. Trimming stripped 3 bases from V and 7 bases from J, with 10 bases between. CDR3 coding DNA: TGTGCCAGTAGTATCCAGCCCAGGCAGCCCCAGCATTTT. This translates into CASSIQPRQPQHF. Based on the CDR3 plus reference TRBV19 and TRBJ1-5, the full variable domain is DGGITQSPKYLFRKEGQNVTLSCEQNLNHDAMYWYRQDPGQGLRLIYYSQIVNDFQKGDIAEGYSVSREKKESFPLTVTSAQKNPTAFYLCASSIQPRQPQHFGDGTRLSIL.

The rearrangement joins TRBV13 to TRBJ1-2, with D possibly being TRBD1 (5 bases). The length of the CDR3 is 15 residues. The germline CDR1 and CDR2 sequences are PRHDT and FYEKMQ (reference sequence). V lost 0 bases and J lost 1, with 9 bases in between. The CDR3, as DNA: TGTGCCAGCAGCTTAGGGGGGGACCTTAACTATGGCTACACCTTC. Protein: CASSLGGDLNYGYTF.

This chain joins TRBV20-1 and TRBJ2-3; TRBD2 matches 7 bases. Per germline, CDR1 DFQATT and CDR2 SNEGSKA (reference sequence). After removal of 6 bases from V and 1 base from J, the junction contained 4 bases not matched to a gene. This CDR3 comprises 13 residues. This CDR3 reads CSATTSGTDTQYF. DNA of the CDR3: TGCAGTGCGACCACTAGCGGCACAGATACGCAGTATTTT.

This clonotype was counted between two and nine times. This chain uses TRBV12-3 or TRBV12-4 with TRBJ2-3; 9 bases are a match to TRBD1. The CDR3 has 15 amino acids. V lost 4 bases and J lost 3; bases outside the gene matches: 5. CDR3 in DNA: TGTGCCAGCAGTTCGGGACAGGGAGGAACAGATACGCAGTATTTT. Residues: CASSSGQGGTDTQYF.

There are a few counts of this clonotype. This sequence joins TRBV11-2 and TRBJ2-2; tentatively, D is TRBD2 (6 bases). This CDR3 comprises 14 residues. Germline V gene sequence: CDR1 SGHAT, CDR2 FQNNGV. The ends were cut back, 6 bases at V and 6 bases at J, with 14 bases in the middle. CDR3 sequence (DNA): TGTGCCAGCAGGATTTTACGGGACTCCGGGGAGCTGTTTTTT. It yields the protein CASRILRDSGELFF. Supplemented by reference TRBV11-2 and TRBJ2-2, the full variable domain reads EAGVAQSPRYKIIEKRQSVAFWCNPISGHATLYWYQQILGQGPKLLIQFQNNGVVDDSQLPKDRFSAERLKGVDSTLKIQPAKLEDSAVYLCASRILRDSGELFFGEGSRLTVL.

There are many counts of this clonotype. This chain connects TRBV27 to TRBJ1-2, with D maybe TRBD1 (5 bases). CDR3 length: 15 amino acids. Germline CDR1 is MNHEY and CDR2 is SMNVEV (reference sequence). Trimming pared 6 bases from V and 5 bases from J, leaving 19 bases between. This chain's CDR3 is CASSYRGTSGYGYTF. CDR3 sequence (DNA): TGTGCCAGCAGCTATCGGGGCACTAGTGGGTATGGCTACACCTTC.